This T cell receptor (beta chain) comes out of a study of blood T cell repertoires in COVID-19. CDR1 and CDR2 (germline): LGHDT, YNNKEL (reference sequence). V dropped 3 bases and J dropped 0; count of bases not matched to a gene: 11. CDR3 length: 19 residues. Libraries were prepared by immunoSEQ multiplex PCR; TCRdb keeps only in-frame clonotypes and omits some of them. The repertoire holds roughly 230,000 clones, with 90% as singletons. Sequencing was done on a sample of peripheral blood. V usage is TRBV3-1 (or the pseudogene TRBV3-2) and J usage is TRBJ2-3, with TRBD2 identical over 11 bases. The receptor comes from a woman aged 60-75 years with COVID-19, enrolled during active disease. Here the CDR3 reads CASSHLGTSGAPSTDTQYF. DNA of the CDR3: TGTGCCAGCAGCCATCTCGGGACTAGCGGTGCCCCTAGCACAGATACGCAGTATTTT.